This is a list of T cell receptor beta chains from one sample in a study of circulating CD8 cells and anti-PD-1 response in melanoma. TCRdb reprocessed the reads via MiXCR and lists one record per CDR3 protein. The data show approximately 720 distinct CDR3 sequences, 10% to 15% seen once. The source material was CD8+ T cells from PBMCs, sampled at baseline or after one month of anti-PD-1 therapy (not recorded which). The receptors come from a human donor with melanoma. CDR3s include the opening cysteine and the closing phenylalanine or tryptophan. For some rows the clone size is stated as once, few or many, or as a class when expanded; others skip it.

clone size | J gene | V gene | CDR3 protein
medium-sized | TRBJ1-2 | TRBV4-1 | CASSQDRAFYGYTF
few | TRBJ2-1 | TRBV6-5 | CANKLAGGLDEQFF
medium-sized | TRBJ1-2 | TRBV27 | CASSGRAGARGGYTF
large | TRBJ2-5 | TRBV18 | CASSPRAEGVQETQYF
medium-sized | TRBJ2-5 | TRBV6-2/TRBV6-3 | CASSYSILRGGQETQYF
medium-sized | TRBJ1-2 | TRBV19 | CASSTLRWRIHGYTF
few | TRBJ2-3 | TRBV24-1 | CATSDEGWGGNTQYF
. | TRBJ2-3 | TRBV7-2 | CASSLTPSGGVTQYF
medium-sized | TRBJ1-2 | TRBV19 | CATQDSARGYTF
large | TRBJ2-2 | TRBV19 | CASSVTSLAGELFF
few | TRBJ1-1 | TRBV10-3 | CAISEMREGAFF
medium-sized | TRBJ2-7 | TRBV7-2 | CASSLVGGSAYEQYF
medium-sized | TRBJ1-6 | TRBV5-5 | CASSSGNSPLHF
medium-sized | TRBJ2-7 | TRBV12-3/TRBV12-4 | CASSFDRGPTYEQYF
large | TRBJ1-5 | TRBV20-1 | CSARDKWTGGVSGSQPQHF
medium-sized | TRBJ1-2 | TRBV23-1 | CASHPGDRAKGNGYTF
large | TRBJ2-7 | TRBV18 | CASSPRTGPTYEQYF
few | TRBJ2-6 | TRBV10-3 | CAIGGESSGANVLTF
medium-sized | TRBJ2-1 | TRBV29-1 | CSVDPARGDEQFF
medium-sized | TRBJ2-7 | TRBV6-2/TRBV6-3 | CASTARGYEQYF
few | TRBJ1-1 | TRBV19 | CASIGTGLGTEAFF
medium-sized | TRBJ2-5 | TRBV4-3 | CASSQDVGLGETQYF
medium-sized | TRBJ2-4 | TRBV27 | CASSLIPGAGAKNIQYF
medium-sized | TRBJ1-5 | TRBV19 | CASNPDRNSNQPQHF
medium-sized | TRBJ2-5 | TRBV12-5 | CASGSQGLAVQETQYF
. | TRBJ1-1 | TRBV6-5 | CAGSYSLGANTEAFF
medium-sized | TRBJ2-1 | TRBV5-8 | CASLETSGYNEQFF
medium-sized | TRBJ2-1 | TRBV5-6 | CASSLPRRRQSWQRDEQFF
large | TRBJ1-1 | TRBV18 | CASSSVGRRDEAFF
large | TRBJ1-6 | TRBV7-9 | CASSRAGLNSPLHF
few | TRBJ2-4 | TRBV29-1 | CSGTTAKNIQYF
large | TRBJ1-2 | TRBV27 | CARPFQGLYGYTF
few | TRBJ2-7 | TRBV30 | CAWSIGNEQYF
. | TRBJ2-2 | TRBV6-1 | CASTDRDTGELFF
. | TRBJ2-2 | TRBV30 | CAWSEQNTGELFF
medium-sized | TRBJ2-1 | TRBV19 | CASSILLNPNEQFF
medium-sized | TRBJ1-2 | TRBV2 | CASGDTTNYGYTF
medium-sized | TRBJ2-7 | TRBV20-1 | CSATLAGPSYEQYF